The 2 T cell receptor beta chains below come from one sample, sequenced in a study of T cells in Graves' hyperthyroidism and ophthalmopathy. Using RNA transcripts as the source, TCR beta CDR3 regions were amplified. The study used the HTBI primer set for a first-round RT-PCR of the TCR CDR3. In TCRdb, the multiplex PCR reads were re-called with MiXCR into one record per CDR3 protein. The sample lists about 530,000 distinct CDR3 sequences; 15% to 20% were seen once. The source material was blood. These receptors originate from a woman younger than 35 with Graves' ophthalmopathy.

A word on this clonotype: Possible read error: a much larger clone is one base away. This chain joins TRBV2 and TRBJ1-3, with D maybe TRBD1 (5 bases). Trimming took 8 bases from V and 2 from J, leaving 10 bases between them. From germline, CDR1 is SNHLY and CDR2 FYNNEI. This CDR3 has 13 residues. The CDR3 protein is CASQTDPGNTIYF. The CDR3 nucleotides read TGTGCCAGCCAGACAGACCCTGGAAACACCATATATTTT. The whole variable domain, filled in from reference TRBV2 and TRBJ1-3, reads EPEVTQTPSHQVTQMGQEVILRCVPISNHLYFYWYRQILGQKVEFLVSFYNNEISEKSEIFDDQFSVERPDGSNFTLKIRSTKLEDSAMYFCASQTDPGNTIYFGEGSWLTVV.

A note on this clonotype: This sequence may be a read error, since a much larger clone differs from it by one base. The rearrangement uses TRBV6-5 and TRBJ2-7; D remains unclear. The J call may be in error: the DNA end matches TRBJ2-1 better. Germline V lookup: CDR1 MNHEY, CDR2 SVGAGI. The length of the CDR3 is 14 residues. The CDR3: CASSYQDRGYEQFF. CDR3 sequence (DNA): TGTGCCAGCAGTTACCAGGACCGCGGCTACGAGCAGTTCTTC.